The present TCR beta chain was sequenced within a study of blood T cells in healthy people across ages. A second roughly 6 to 11 cycle PCR used barcoded and J-beta primers. One entry per CDR3 protein results from TCRdb running MiXCR on the 5' RACE reads. The sample comprises about 800,000 distinct CDR3 sequences, about 25% of which are singletons, and approximately 4% rests with the top ten. Losses at the gene ends were 3 bases for V and 5 bases for J; bases not matched to a gene: 6. The germline CDR1 and CDR2 sequences are KGHDR and SFDVKD. There are 15 residues in the CDR3. This clonotype was seen more than once but under ten times. This same sample was also taken into another study, of T cells of mothers and their children.

The chain joins TRBV24-1 to TRBJ2-5; 9 nucleotides agree with TRBD1. The origin of this receptor is a boy aged 5 to 17 in good health. Sequencing was done on a sample of blood. CDR3 DNA sequence: TGTGCCACCAGTGATCAAGGGACAGGGAAGGAGACCCAGTACTTC. It codes for CATSDQGTGKETQYF.